These 14 T cell receptor beta chains were all obtained from the same sample, sequenced in a study of sequential checkpoint blockade in melanoma. The repertoire was sequenced with immunoSEQ multiplex PCR; TCRdb's copy has only in-frame clones and lacks some. The table includes tens of thousands of clones, roughly 88% detected once. Treatment specified: randomized to nivolumab then ipilimumab (arm A) or the reverse (arm B). The input for sequencing was CD8+ T cells sorted from blood (inferred from file names), taken from a patient given nivolumab and ipilimumab in sequence. Receptors originate from a human donor with melanoma.

The V gene is TRBV7-6, the J gene TRBJ1-1; TRBD1 aligns across 7 bases. The trim removed 5 bases at V and 5 bases at J, leaving 11 bases unmatched. The CDR3 is 15 residues long. The germline gives CDR1 SGHVS, CDR2 FNYEAQ. The CDR3 here is CASSQDRALSTEAFF. The CDR3 DNA reads as TGTGCCAGCAGCCAAGACAGGGCTTTGTCGACTGAAGCTTTCTTT. Using reference TRBV7-6 and TRBJ1-1 for the parts outside the CDR3, the full variable domain is GAGVSQSPRYKVTKRGQDVALRCDPISGHVSLYWYRQALGQGPEFLTYFNYEAQQDKSGLPNDRFSAERPEGSISTLTIQRTEQRDSAMYRCASSQDRALSTEAFFGQGTRLTVV.

The V and J genes are TRBV7-9 and TRBJ1-1; no definite D call. The CDR3 extends over 12 amino acids. With 3 bases removed from V and 1 base from J, the gap between germline ends came to 3 bases. Germline V CDR1 and CDR2: SEHNR, FQNEAQ (reference sequence). The DNA of the CDR3 is TGTGCCAGCAGCTTTAGGAACACTGAAGCTTTCTTT. This gives the protein CASSFRNTEAFF.

The chain carries TRBV2 and TRBJ1-2; TRBD1 matches 8 bases. Looked up from germline, CDR1 is SNHLY and CDR2 is FYNNEI. J was trimmed by 4 bases and V by 4 bases; bases with no gene match: 8. The CDR3 sequence is 15 residues long. CDR3 amino acids: CASSAGTGILYGYTF. The CDR3 region has the DNA TGTGCCAGCAGTGCCGGGACAGGTATCCTCTATGGCTACACCTTC.

The chain is built from TRBV5-1 and TRBJ2-2; 13 positions match TRBD2. V dropped 2 bases and J dropped 11; count of bases not matched to a gene: 3. In germline, CDR1 is SGHRS, CDR2 YFSETQ. This CDR3 is built from 14 residues. The CDR3 DNA reads as TGCGCCAGCAGCTTCGGGACTAGCGGGAAAGAGCTGTTTTTT. Its translation: CASSFGTSGKELFF.

The chain recombines TRBV30 with TRBJ2-7, with D maybe TRBD1 (6 bases). Per the germline V gene, CDR1 is GTSNPN and CDR2 is SVGIG (reference sequence). CDR3 length equals 15 residues. Trimming cost V 2 bases and J 0 bases, with 14 bases left between them. This chain's CDR3 is CAWSSTGTPSYEQYF. For the CDR3, the DNA is TGTGCCTGGAGTTCTACCGGGACACCCTCCTACGAGCAGTACTTC.

V and J are TRBV11-2 and TRBJ2-1; D remains unclear. The ends were cut back, 0 bases at V and 3 bases at J, with 9 bases in the middle. The V gene's germline CDR1 is SGHAT and CDR2 FQNNGV. There are 15 residues in the CDR3. The CDR3, as DNA: TGTGCCAGCAGCTTAGAGGGCAGCAACTACAATGAGCAGTTCTTC. This encodes CASSLEGSNYNEQFF.

This sequence joins TRBV7-9 and TRBJ2-3; TRBD1 matches at 7 bases. CDR1 and CDR2 (germline): SEHNR, FQNEAQ (reference sequence). The CDR3 is 16 amino acids. Trimming cost V 2 bases and J 2 bases; bases outside gene matches: 7. The DNA of the CDR3 is TGTGCCAGCAGCTTAACGACCGGGACAGTCACAGATACGCAGTATTTT. It encodes CASSLTTGTVTDTQYF.

V usage is TRBV4-3 and J usage is TRBJ2-3; 16 bases line up with TRBD2. The CDR3 covers 18 residues. J gave up 3 bases and V 0 bases, and 3 bases lay outside the gene matches. The germline gives CDR1 LGHNA, CDR2 YSLEER. Here the CDR3 reads CASSQEGLAGGPTDTQYF. The CDR3 DNA reads TGCGCCAGCAGCCAAGAGGGACTAGCGGGAGGGCCGACAGATACGCAGTATTTT.

This chain links TRBV2 with TRBJ2-1; TRBD2 aligns across 9 bases. Germline CDR1 is SNHLY and CDR2 is FYNNEI. V shed 9 bases, J shed 8 bases, and the junction held 14 bases outside the gene matches. The CDR3 runs to 15 residues. Written as DNA, the CDR3 is TGTGCCAGTGGCAGCGGGAGGCACAATACGGATGAGCAGTTCTTC. Amino acid sequence: CASGSGRHNTDEQFF.

The chain joins TRBV7-9 to TRBJ2-1; D is unresolved. The germline CDR1 and CDR2 sequences are SEHNR and FQNEAQ (reference sequence). The CDR3 is made up of 11 amino acids. Between the trimmed V and J ends, which lost 5 bases and 10 bases, there was a span of 9 bases. CDR3 nucleotide sequence: TGTGCCAGCAGCCCTAATTGGGAGCAGTTCTTC. It codes for CASSPNWEQFF.

Turning to this clone: Other DNA sequences of this sample code for an identical CDR3. The chain has TRBV9 and TRBJ2-7, with 7 bases aligning to TRBD2. V trimming: 0 bases; J trimming: 2 bases; junction bases outside the gene matches: 2. Germline assignment: CDR1 SGDLS and CDR2 YYNGEE. The CDR3 runs to 14 residues. Written as DNA, the CDR3 is TGTGCCAGCAGCGTAGCGGGAGGCCCCTACGAGCAGTACTTC. Encoded protein: CASSVAGGPYEQYF.

There are a few counts of this clone. This chain links TRBV19 with TRBJ1-5; 9 positions agree with TRBD1. J gave up 7 bases and V 5 bases, and 6 bases lay outside the gene matches. The CDR3 length is 14 residues. Germline V CDR1 and CDR2: LNHDA, SQIVND (reference sequence). CDR3 sequence reads: CASSQQGAYQPQHF. CDR3 DNA: TGTGCCAGTAGTCAACAGGGGGCGTACCAGCCCCAGCATTTT.

The CDR3 region is CASSFSASGSGEQFF. The DNA for the CDR3 is TGTGCCAGCAGTTTCTCCGCTAGCGGGAGCGGTGAGCAGTTCTTC. The chain employs TRBV27 and TRBJ2-1; 10 bases agree with TRBD2. Germline V lookup: CDR1 MNHEY, CDR2 SMNVEV (reference sequence). With V trimmed by 3 bases and J by 9 bases, 8 bases remained unmatched. CDR3 size: 15 residues.

The chain couples TRBV27 to TRBJ2-1; 12 bases map to TRBD2. Per the germline V gene, CDR1 is MNHEY and CDR2 is SMNVEV (reference sequence). Losses at the gene ends were 6 bases for V and 8 bases for J; bases not matched to a gene: 17. This CDR3 contains 18 residues. The CDR3 region is CASSPWTSGEARGDEQFF. The CDR3 nucleotides are TGTGCCAGCAGCCCCTGGACTAGCGGGGAGGCGCGGGGGGATGAGCAGTTCTTC.